This TCR beta chain was obtained from a study of a mutant IDH1 vaccine in newly diagnosed glioma. Overall study context: Sex among treated patients split about 60% male, roughly 38% female; mean age was approximately 38 years. General study results and limits: Patients mounted vaccine-induced immune responses in around 93% of cases.

After removal of 6 bases from V and 1 base from J, the junction contained 8 bases not matched to a gene. The CDR3 sequence is 17 residues long. Per germline, CDR1 ENHRY and CDR2 SYGVKD. This sample's time point: week 23, last vaccination. Vaccination used 300 ug of mutant IDH1 20-mer peptide per dose, with topical imiquimod. The donors had new WHO grade 3 or 4 astrocytomas; these were IDH1-mutant and ATRX-lost. Details on this clone: The target antigen is unknown.

The data were produced by immunoSEQ multiplex PCR, yet TCRdb's version contains in-frame clones alone and is incomplete. The sample yields under 70,000 clones, around 82% seen once. The sample was PBMCs, taken from a glioma patient whose treatment included an IDH1 peptide vaccine. The sequence came from a man between 18 and 35 years old with glioma. The chain joins TRBV10-3 to TRBJ2-6, with 8 bases aligning to TRBD1. The CDR3 bases are TGTGCCATCAGCCTAACAGGGGGGTATTCTGGGGCCAACGTCCTGACTTTC. It encodes CAISLTGGYSGANVLTF.